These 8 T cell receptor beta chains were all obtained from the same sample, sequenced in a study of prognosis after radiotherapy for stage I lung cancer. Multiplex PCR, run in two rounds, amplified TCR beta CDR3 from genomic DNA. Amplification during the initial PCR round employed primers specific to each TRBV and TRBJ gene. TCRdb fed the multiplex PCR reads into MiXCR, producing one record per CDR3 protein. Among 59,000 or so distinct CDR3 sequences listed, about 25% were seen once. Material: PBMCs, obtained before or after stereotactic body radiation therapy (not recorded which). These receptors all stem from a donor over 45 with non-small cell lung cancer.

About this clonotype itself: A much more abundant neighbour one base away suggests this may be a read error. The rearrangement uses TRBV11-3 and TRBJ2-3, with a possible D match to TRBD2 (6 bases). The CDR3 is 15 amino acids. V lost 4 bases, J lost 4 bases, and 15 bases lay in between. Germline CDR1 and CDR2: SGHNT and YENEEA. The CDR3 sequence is CASSSSLSSADTQYF. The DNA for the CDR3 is TGTGCCAGCAGCTCGTCATTGTCTAGCGCAGATACGCAGTATTTT.

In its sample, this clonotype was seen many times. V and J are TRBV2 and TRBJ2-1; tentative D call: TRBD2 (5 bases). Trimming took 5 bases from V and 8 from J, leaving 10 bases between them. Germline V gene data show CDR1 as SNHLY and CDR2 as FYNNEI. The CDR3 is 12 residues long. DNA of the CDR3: TGTGCCAGCAGTAGAGGGATCGATGAGCAGTTCTTC. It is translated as CASSRGIDEQFF.

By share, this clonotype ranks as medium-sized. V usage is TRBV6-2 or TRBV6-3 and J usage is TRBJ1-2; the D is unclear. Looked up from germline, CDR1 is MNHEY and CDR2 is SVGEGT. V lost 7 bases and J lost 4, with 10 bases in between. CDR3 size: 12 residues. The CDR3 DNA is TGTGCCAGCATGGCGTTGGGCTATGGCTACACCTTC. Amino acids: CASMALGYGYTF.

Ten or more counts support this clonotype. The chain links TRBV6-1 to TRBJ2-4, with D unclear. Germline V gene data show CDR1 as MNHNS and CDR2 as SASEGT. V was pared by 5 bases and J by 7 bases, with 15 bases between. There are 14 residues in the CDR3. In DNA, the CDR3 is TGTGCCAGCAGTCCTAATCTCCAGAGGAACATTCAGTACTTC. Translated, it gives CASSPNLQRNIQYF.

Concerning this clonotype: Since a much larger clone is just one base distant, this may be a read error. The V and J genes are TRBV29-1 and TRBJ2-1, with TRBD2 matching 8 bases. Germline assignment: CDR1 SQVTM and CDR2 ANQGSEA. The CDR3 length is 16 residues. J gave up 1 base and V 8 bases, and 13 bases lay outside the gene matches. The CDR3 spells CSSFGVAGPSYNEQFF. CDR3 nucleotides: TGCAGCTCCTTCGGGGTAGCGGGGCCTTCCTACAATGAGCAGTTCTTC.

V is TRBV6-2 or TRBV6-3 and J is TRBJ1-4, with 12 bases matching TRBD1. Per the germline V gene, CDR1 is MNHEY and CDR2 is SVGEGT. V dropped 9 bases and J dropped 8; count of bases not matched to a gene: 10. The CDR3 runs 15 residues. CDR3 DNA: TGTGCCAGTGGTGTACCAGGGACAGGGGGCGAAAAACTGTTTTTT. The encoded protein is CASGVPGTGGEKLFF.

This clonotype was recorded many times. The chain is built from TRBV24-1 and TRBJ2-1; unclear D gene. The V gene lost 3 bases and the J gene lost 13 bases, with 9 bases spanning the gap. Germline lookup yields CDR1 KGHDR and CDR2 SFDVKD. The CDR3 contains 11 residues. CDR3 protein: CATSDRSLQFF. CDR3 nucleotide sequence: TGTGCCACCAGTGATCGGTCACTTCAGTTCTTC.

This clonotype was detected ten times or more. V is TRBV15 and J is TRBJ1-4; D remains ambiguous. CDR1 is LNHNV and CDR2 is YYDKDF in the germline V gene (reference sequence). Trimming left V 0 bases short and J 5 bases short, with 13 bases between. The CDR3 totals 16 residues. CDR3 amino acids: CATSRDRTRYNEKLFF. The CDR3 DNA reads TGTGCCACCAGCAGAGATCGGACCCGGTACAATGAAAAACTGTTTTTT.